This TCR beta chain was captured by sequencing in a study of cytomegalovirus exposure and HLA in healthy donors. The PCR contained 60 Vbeta and 13 Jbeta primers. TCRdb's copy holds only in-frame clones and misses some; the assay was immunoSEQ multiplex PCR. The sample holds roughly 180,000 clones, roughly 84% seen once. CDR1 and CDR2 (germline): MNHNS, SASEGT. After removal of 2 bases from V and 6 bases from J, the junction contained 6 bases not matched to a gene. The CDR3 spans 14 residues. The sample consisted of PBMCs. The clonotype originates from a young man in good health and CMV-seronegative. This rearrangement joins TRBV6-1 to TRBJ2-7, with 8 bases identical to TRBD1. Written as DNA, the CDR3 is TGTGCCAGCAGTGAAATGGGACAGGTCGGCGAGCAGTACTTC. It is translated as CASSEMGQVGEQYF.